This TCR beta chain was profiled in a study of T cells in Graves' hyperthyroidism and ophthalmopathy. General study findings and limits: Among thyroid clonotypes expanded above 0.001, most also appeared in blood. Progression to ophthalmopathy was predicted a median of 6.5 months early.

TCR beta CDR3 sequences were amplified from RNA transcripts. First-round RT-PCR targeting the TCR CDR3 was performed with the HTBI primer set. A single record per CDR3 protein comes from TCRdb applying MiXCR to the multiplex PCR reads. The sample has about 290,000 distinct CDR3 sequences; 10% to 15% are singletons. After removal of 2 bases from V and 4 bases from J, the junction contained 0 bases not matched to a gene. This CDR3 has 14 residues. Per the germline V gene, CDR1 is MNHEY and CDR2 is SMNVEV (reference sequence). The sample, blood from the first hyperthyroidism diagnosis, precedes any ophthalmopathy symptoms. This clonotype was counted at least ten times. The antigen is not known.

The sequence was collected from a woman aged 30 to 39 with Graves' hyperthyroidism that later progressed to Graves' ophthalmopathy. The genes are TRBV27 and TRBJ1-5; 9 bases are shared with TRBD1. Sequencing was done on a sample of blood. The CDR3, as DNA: TGTGCCAGCAGTTTAGGGACAGGGAATCAGCCCCAGCATTTT. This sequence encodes CASSLGTGNQPQHF.